One sample yielded the 2 T cell receptor beta chains listed below, sequenced in a study of blood T cell repertoires in COVID-19. Using immunoSEQ multiplex PCR, the repertoire was profiled, and TCRdb retains in-frame clones only, with some absent. In the table there are 95,000 to 110,000 clones, roughly 84% of which are singletons. Sequencing was done on a sample of peripheral blood. These receptors all come from a human donor in a cohort sampled during active COVID-19.

The sample holds one count of this clone. The chain combines TRBV6-4 with TRBJ2-3, with a weak D call TRBD2 (6 bases). V lost 7 bases, J lost 3 bases, and 17 bases lay in between. CDR1 is MRHNA, CDR2 SNTAGT, per germline. The CDR3 has 15 residues. DNA for the CDR3: TGTGCCAGCACGGAGAGTATCGGGAGTACAGATACGCAGTATTTT. This sequence encodes CASTESIGSTDTQYF.

The V gene is TRBV5-5, the J gene TRBJ2-3; D gene unclear. The V and J ends lost 0 bases and 0 bases respectively, with 5 bases between them. Germline V CDR1 and CDR2: SGHKS, YYEKEE (reference sequence). This CDR3 spans 14 amino acids. Here the CDR3 DNA reads TGTGCCAGCAGCTTGGTTATTAGCACAGATACGCAGTATTTT. Translated, it gives CASSLVISTDTQYF.